Detailed here is one TCR beta chain. Its antigen is not known. The data originate from a study of cytomegalovirus exposure and HLA in healthy donors. At the level of the study: The use of the same platform for the roughly 130 validation repertoires and the roughly 730 first-cohort repertoires was reported by a later analysis. Study-level results: The study recorded about 160 TCR beta chains that were cytomegalovirus-associated. According to a subsequent analysis, TCR clusters identified in the first cohort showed a tendency to co-occur across the 100 to 150 validation repertoires.

Here immunoSEQ multiplex PCR was the method, and the copy in TCRdb shows in-frame clones only, minus some. The sample yields some 150,000 clones, around nine tenths seen once. This CDR3 region has 16 residues. The ends were cut back, 5 bases at V and 5 bases at J, with 19 bases in the middle. Germline loops: CDR1 SGHAT, CDR2 FQDESV (reference sequence). The material sequenced was PBMCs. The chain employs TRBV11-1 and TRBJ2-1, with D possibly being TRBD1 (6 bases). The source is a woman aged 25 to 45 in good health and CMV-seronegative. The CDR3: CASSENNRVVDNEQFF. The CDR3 DNA sequence: TGTGCCAGCAGCGAGAACAACAGGGTCGTCGACAATGAGCAGTTCTTC.